This T cell receptor beta chain appears in the sequencing data of a study of cytomegalovirus exposure and HLA in healthy donors. Findings and caveats of the study: Highest at DRB1 and lowest at HLA-C, TCR association rates differed among HLA loci in a later analysis. Compared with the approximately 680-donor mean, an Asian-associated ancestry cluster reportedly had fewer N-insertions, according to a later analysis.

A remark on this clone: What it recognizes is unknown.

Amplification used 60 Vbeta primers and 13 Jbeta primers. Per the original data handling: Later work found around 72 million unique TCR beta chains, with approximately 12 million shared. The protocol was immunoSEQ multiplex PCR, while the TCRdb copy is restricted to in-frame clones and leaves out a portion. That table furnishes V, J and clone size, whereas the DNA furnished D and trimming. The sample has under 90,000 clones; about two thirds are singletons. Sequencing used PBMCs. The TCR was taken from a woman between 50 and 59 years old in good health and CMV-seropositive.

DNA of the CDR3: TGTGCCAGCAGTTATGGACAGGTTAATGAAAAACTGTTTTTT. Translating gives CASSYGQVNEKLFF. The chain joins TRBV27 to TRBJ1-4; 7 positions match TRBD1. Germline-derived CDR1 and CDR2 are MNHEY and SMNVEV (reference sequence). The length of the CDR3 is 14 residues. V was pared by 4 bases and J by 4 bases, with 3 bases of the junction left unmatched.